Following are 2 T cell receptor beta chains from one sample sequenced in a study of T cell repertoires in cytomegalovirus infection (dated by TCRdb to between 2019 and 2020). Their cognate antigens are unknown. Per the publication, the treatment or condition label means: in vitro stimulation with specific CMV peptide epitopes to enrich CMV-specific T cells. This sample was sequenced with an Illumina HiSeq 1500. TCRdb reprocessing: public reads trimmed at Q25 with fastp, clones called with MiXCR, in-frame beta chains kept. CDR3 protein duplicates are merged, each entry listing the most common genes and DNA. In all, the sample holds approximately 730,000 distinct CDR3 sequences, and almost 30% of those were seen once. 10% to 15% of the sample is held by the ten biggest clonotypes. The specimen was cultured CD8+ T cells from PBMCs, collected from culture after CMV antigen stimulation. These receptors all come from a human donor in good health (CMV status not recorded). Some clones in this sample may be carry-over from other donors' samples.

The V gene is TRBV2, the J gene TRBJ1-2; D perhaps matches TRBD1 (5 bases). CDR3 length equals 17 residues. The V gene lost 0 bases and the J gene lost 0 bases, with 14 bases spanning the gap. Germline loops: CDR1 SNHLY, CDR2 FYNNEI. The CDR3 loop is CASSEALTGRANYGYTF. CDR3 DNA sequence: TGTGCCAGCAGTGAAGCCCTCACAGGCCGCGCTAACTATGGCTACACCTTC.

The rearrangement links TRBV7-9 to TRBJ1-2; a possible D gene is TRBD1 (5 bases). The V end was cut by 4 bases, the J end by 6 bases, with 15 bases between. CDR3 length equals 14 residues. The germline CDR1 and CDR2 sequences are SEHNR and FQNEAQ (reference sequence). The CDR3 reads CASSSGAGGHGYTF. The CDR3 DNA follows: TGTGCCAGCAGCTCGGGAGCCGGGGGACATGGCTACACCTTC.